The 4 T cell receptor beta chains listed next were all sequenced from one sample in a study of control samples from healthy donors and cancer patients (dated by TCRdb to about 2020). Libraries were prepared through the immunoSEQ multiplex PCR assay. TCRdb obtained this table from immuneACCESS and retained in-frame rearrangements with V and J assigned. These tables miss some clones; where compared with another copy, unresolved V genes account for less than half of the shortfall, and the remainder is unexplained. The sample contains 65,000 to 90,000 clones, approximately 89% of them found a single time. The ten top clones hold around a fifth of the sample. The sequenced sample was blood. The receptors originated from a man aged 50-60 years in good health.

The chain is built from TRBV25-1 and TRBJ1-2; D gene ambiguous. The CDR3 has 13 residues. The germline gives CDR1 MGHDK, CDR2 SYGVNS. V lost 4 bases and J lost 2, with 8 bases in between. The CDR3 here is CASSVTANYGYTF. The CDR3 DNA reads TGTGCCAGCAGTGTAACGGCCAACTATGGCTACACCTTC.

The gene calls are TRBV4-3 and TRBJ1-2, with no clear D. The CDR3 sequence is 11 residues long. Trimming shortened V by 1 base and J by 5 bases, and 2 bases separated the two germline ends. Germline CDR1 is LGHNA and CDR2 is YSLEER. This CDR3 is CASSQGYGYTF. CDR3 nucleotide sequence: TGCGCCAGCAGCCAAGGTTATGGCTACACCTTC.

V is TRBV4-2 and J is TRBJ2-2, with TRBD2 identical over 10 bases. This CDR3 is 17 amino acids long. Germline V gene lookup returns CDR1 LGHNA and CDR2 YNFKEQ. J lost 2 bases, V lost 4 bases, and 7 bases had no gene match. DNA for the CDR3: TGTGCCAGCAGCCGCCTAGCGGGGGCCGTTAACACCGGGGAGCTGTTTTTT. This encodes CASSRLAGAVNTGELFF.

The J gene is TRBJ2-1, the V gene TRBV11-3, with 8 bases aligning to TRBD2. Germline loops: CDR1 SGHNT, CDR2 YENEEA. V was clipped by 6 bases and J by 3 bases; unmatched bases: 4. The CDR3 is 14 amino acids. Here the CDR3 DNA reads TGTGCCAGCAGTCGGACTAGCAGCTACAATGAGCAGTTCTTC. Translated: CASSRTSSYNEQFF.